The 5 T cell receptor beta chains presented below share a single source sample, sequenced in a study of shared clonotypes between healthy human individuals. CD45RO-negative cells were positively selected for CCR7, leaving out terminally differentiated effector memory CD45RA+ cells. TCRdb's copy holds only in-frame clones and misses some; the assay was immunoSEQ multiplex PCR. The sample lists hundreds of thousands of clones, nearly 95% occurring once. Sequenced: naive CD8+ T cells sorted from blood. These receptors originate from a man aged 25 to 45 in good health.

The chain combines TRBV7-9 with TRBJ1-5; D ambiguous. This CDR3 contains 13 residues. Trimming removed 2 bases from V and 4 bases from J, with 6 bases in between. Germline V gene lookup returns CDR1 SEHNR and CDR2 FQNEAQ (reference sequence). This CDR3 reads CASSLNQNQPQHF. In nucleotides, the CDR3 is TGTGCCAGCAGCTTAAACCAGAATCAGCCCCAGCATTTT.

This clone has ten or more counts. This chain joins TRBV5-1 and TRBJ1-1; possible D gene TRBD1, 5 bases. The ends were cut back, 3 bases at V and 1 base at J, with 19 bases in the middle. The CDR3 extends over 17 amino acids. Germline loops: CDR1 SGHRS, CDR2 YFSETQ. CDR3 loop: CASSYDSHTTSNTEAFF. CDR3 DNA: TGCGCCAGCAGCTATGACAGCCACACAACCTCGAACACTGAAGCTTTCTTT.

The V and J genes are TRBV28 and TRBJ2-7; 8 bases match TRBD2. J gave up 1 base and V 5 bases, and 4 bases lay outside the gene matches. Per germline, CDR1 MDHEN and CDR2 SYDVKM. CDR3 length equals 14 residues. The chain's CDR3 is CASSRTSPSYEQYF. DNA for the CDR3: TGTGCCAGCAGTAGGACTAGCCCATCCTACGAGCAGTACTTC.

The rearrangement joins TRBV29-1 to TRBJ2-7, with D uncertain. Germline V gene data show CDR1 as SQVTM and CDR2 as ANQGSEA. This CDR3 is built from 10 residues. V shed 7 bases and J shed 5 bases, with 9 bases lying between them. The DNA for the CDR3 is TGCAGCGGTTTAGCCGACGAGCAGTACTTC. Translation gives CSGLADEQYF.

The chain carries TRBV27 and TRBJ2-2; TRBD2 aligns across 7 bases. V was pared by 1 base and J by 5 bases, with 10 bases of the junction left unmatched. The CDR3 runs 17 residues. Germline V gene lookup returns CDR1 MNHEY and CDR2 SMNVEV (reference sequence). The CDR3 DNA reads as TGTGCCAGCAGTTTATTTTGGGCGGGAGCTCGAACCGGGGAGCTGTTTTTT. Amino acids: CASSLFWAGARTGELFF.